The 9 T cell receptor beta chains listed next were all sequenced from one sample in a study of human T cells and chemical hapten exposure. TCRdb reanalysed the RACE reads using MiXCR and keeps one entry per CDR3 protein. The profile shows around 300,000 distinct CDR3 sequences, roughly 8% of them singletons. The time point denotes: pre-sensitization, week 0. Treatment given: therapeutic diphenylcyclopropenone sensitization with weekly scalp DPC. Sequenced here: whole blood, sampled in connection with sensitization to the hapten diphenylcyclopropenone (DPC). These receptors were collected from a man aged 18 to 35 with alopecia areata. Some clones in this sample may be carry-over from other donors' samples.

This clonotype was recorded a few times. This sequence joins TRBV21-1 and TRBJ2-7; the table assigns TRBD1, which was not confirmed against the DNA. TRBV21-1 represents a pseudogene. The CDR3 is made up of 12 amino acids. Here the CDR3 DNA reads TGTGCCAGAGGGGACAGAAGCAACGAGCAGTACGTC. Translating gives CARGDRSNEQYV.

The gene calls are TRBV12-3 or TRBV12-4 and TRBJ1-1; a possible D gene is TRBD1 (5 bases). V was cut by 6 bases and J by 6 bases, with 20 bases left in between. CDR3 size: 15 residues. As DNA, the CDR3 is TGTGCCAGCAGACCGCGGATAGGGGAGGACGCTGAAGCTTTCTTT. It translates to CASRPRIGEDAEAFF.

As for this clonotype: A much larger clone is a single base away; this may be a read error. The V gene is TRBV3-1, the J gene TRBJ2-7, with TRBD1 identical over 8 bases. In germline, CDR1 is LGHDT, CDR2 YNNKEL (reference sequence). The trim removed 1 base at V and 7 bases at J, leaving 0 bases unmatched. The CDR3 extends over 12 amino acids. This CDR3 is CASSQGTGEQYV. The CDR3 coding sequence is TGTGCCAGCAGCCAAGGGACAGGGGAGCAGTACGTC.

This clonotype was detected a few times. This sequence joins TRBV29-1 and TRBJ2-1, with D possibly being TRBD1 (6 bases). In germline, CDR1 is SQVTM, CDR2 ANQGSEA. The CDR3 runs 12 residues. V shed 6 bases and J shed 4 bases, with 10 bases lying between them. CDR3 protein: CSVQGRYNEQFF. The CDR3, as DNA: TGCAGCGTACAGGGCAGGTACAATGAGCAGTTCTTC.

This chain connects TRBV6-2 or TRBV6-3 to TRBJ2-5; the D call may be TRBD1 or TRBD2 (5 bases each). The CDR3 totals 17 residues. The germline V gene has CDR1 MNHEY and CDR2 SVGEGT. V lost 0 bases, J lost 5 bases, and 19 bases lay in between. For the CDR3, the DNA is TGTGCCAGCAGTTACTCTCTAGGTGGGGGTCCCGGTGAGACCCAGTACTTC. Translated, it gives CASSYSLGGGPGETQYF.

This clonotype was recorded many times. This rearrangement joins TRBV6-6 to TRBJ2-5, with D hard to call. Per germline, CDR1 MNHNY and CDR2 SVGAGI (reference sequence). The V gene lost 5 bases and the J gene lost 5 bases, with 15 bases spanning the gap. This CDR3 has 14 residues. In DNA, the CDR3 is TGTGCCAGCAGTGCCGGCGGTCCCCCCGAGACCCAGTACTTC. It translates to CASSAGGPPETQYF.

Many counts were recorded for this clonotype. The J gene is TRBJ1-1, the V gene TRBV6-5, with a weak D call TRBD1 (6 bases). The CDR3 totals 15 residues. V lost 2 bases to trimming and J lost 0 bases, with 10 bases between them. Germline V gives CDR1 MNHEY, CDR2 SVGAGI. This CDR3 is CASSYGGTLNTEAFF. In nucleotides, the CDR3 is TGTGCCAGCAGTTACGGGGGCACTCTGAACACTGAAGCTTTCTTT.

This clonotype was counted many times. The chain combines TRBV28 with TRBJ1-2; 7 nucleotides agree with TRBD1. The CDR3 loop spans 13 amino acids. V lost 4 bases to trimming and J lost 7 bases; unmatched junction nucleotides: 6. Germline values: CDR1 MDHEN, CDR2 SYDVKM. The CDR3 bases are TGTGCCAGCAGTTCCGACAGGGTCTCTGGCTACACCTTC. It is translated as CASSSDRVSGYTF.

The table lists this clonotype with a few counts. The chain combines TRBV6-5 with TRBJ2-2; 9 bases map to TRBD1. The junction had 9 bases not matched to a gene; V was cut back by 7 bases and J by 3 bases. CDR3 length: 16 residues. CDR1 MNHEY and CDR2 SVGAGI come from the germline V gene. Here the CDR3 DNA reads TGTGCCAGCACTCAGTCCCGGGACAGGGACACCGGGGAGCTGTTTTTT. Protein product: CASTQSRDRDTGELFF.